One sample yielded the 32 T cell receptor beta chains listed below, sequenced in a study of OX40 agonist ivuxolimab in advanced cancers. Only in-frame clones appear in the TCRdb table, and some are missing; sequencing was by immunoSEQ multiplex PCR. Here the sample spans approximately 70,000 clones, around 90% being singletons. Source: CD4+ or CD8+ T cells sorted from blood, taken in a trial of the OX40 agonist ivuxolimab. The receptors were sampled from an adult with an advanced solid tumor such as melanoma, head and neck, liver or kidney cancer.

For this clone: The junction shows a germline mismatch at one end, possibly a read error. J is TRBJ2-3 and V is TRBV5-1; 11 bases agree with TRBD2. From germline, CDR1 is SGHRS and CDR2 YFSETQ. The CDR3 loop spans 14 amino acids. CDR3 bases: TGCGCCAGCAGCTCGGGACTAGCGGCAGATGCGCAGTATTTT. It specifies CASSSGLAADAQYF.

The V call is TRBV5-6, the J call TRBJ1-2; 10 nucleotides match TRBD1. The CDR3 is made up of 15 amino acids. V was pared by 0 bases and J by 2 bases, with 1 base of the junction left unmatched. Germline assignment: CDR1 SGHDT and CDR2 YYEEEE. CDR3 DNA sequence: TGTGCCAGCAGCTTGGGGGACAGGGGCAACTATGGCTACACCTTC. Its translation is CASSLGDRGNYGYTF.

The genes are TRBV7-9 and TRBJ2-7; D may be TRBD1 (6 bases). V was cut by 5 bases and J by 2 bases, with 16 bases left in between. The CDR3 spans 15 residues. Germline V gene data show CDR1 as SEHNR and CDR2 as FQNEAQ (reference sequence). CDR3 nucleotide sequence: TGTGCCAGCAGCCCACCGGGACACAACCCCTACGAGCAGTACTTC. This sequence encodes CASSPPGHNPYEQYF.

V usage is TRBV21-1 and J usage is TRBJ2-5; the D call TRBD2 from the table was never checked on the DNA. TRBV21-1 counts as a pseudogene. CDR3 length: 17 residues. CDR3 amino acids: CASSRFPGLAGKETQYF. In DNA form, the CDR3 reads TGTGCCAGCAGCAGGTTTCCGGGACTAGCGGGTAAAGAGACCCAGTACTTC.

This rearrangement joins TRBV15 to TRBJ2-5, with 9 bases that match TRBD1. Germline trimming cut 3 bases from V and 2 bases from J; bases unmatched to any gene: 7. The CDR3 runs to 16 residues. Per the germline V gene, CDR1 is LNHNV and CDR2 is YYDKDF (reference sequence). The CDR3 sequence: CATSRTTGGRQETQYF. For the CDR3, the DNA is TGTGCCACCAGCAGGACCACAGGGGGCAGGCAAGAGACCCAGTACTTC.

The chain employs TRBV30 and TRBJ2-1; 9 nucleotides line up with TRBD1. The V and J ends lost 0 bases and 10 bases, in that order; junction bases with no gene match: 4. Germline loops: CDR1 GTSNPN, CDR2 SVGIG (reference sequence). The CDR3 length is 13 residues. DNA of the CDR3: TGTGCCTGGAGTGTAATGACAGGGGGAGAGCAGTTCTTC. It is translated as CAWSVMTGGEQFF. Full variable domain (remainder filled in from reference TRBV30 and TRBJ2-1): SQTIHQWPATLVQPVGSPLSLECTVEGTSNPNLYWYRQAAGRGLQLLFYSVGIGQISSEVPQNLSASRPQDRQFILSSKKLLLSDSGFYLCAWSVMTGGEQFFGPGTRLTVL.

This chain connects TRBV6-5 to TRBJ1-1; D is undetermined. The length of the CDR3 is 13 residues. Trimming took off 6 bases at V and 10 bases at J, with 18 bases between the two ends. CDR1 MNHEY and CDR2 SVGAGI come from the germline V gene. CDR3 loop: CASRRIGPFGAFF. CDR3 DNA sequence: TGTGCCAGCAGGCGAATTGGGCCCTTTGGAGCTTTCTTT.

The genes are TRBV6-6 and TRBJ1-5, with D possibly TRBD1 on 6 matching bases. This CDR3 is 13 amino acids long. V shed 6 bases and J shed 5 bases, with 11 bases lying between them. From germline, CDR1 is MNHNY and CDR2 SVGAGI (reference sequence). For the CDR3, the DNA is TGTGCCAGCAGACCACAGGGACATCAGCCCCAGCATTTT. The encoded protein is CASRPQGHQPQHF.

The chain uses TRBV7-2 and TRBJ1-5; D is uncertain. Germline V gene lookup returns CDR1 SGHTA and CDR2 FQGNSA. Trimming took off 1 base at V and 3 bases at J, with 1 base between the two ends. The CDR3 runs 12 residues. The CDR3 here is CASSLDNQPQHF. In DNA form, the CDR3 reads TGTGCCAGCAGCTTAGACAATCAGCCCCAGCATTTT.

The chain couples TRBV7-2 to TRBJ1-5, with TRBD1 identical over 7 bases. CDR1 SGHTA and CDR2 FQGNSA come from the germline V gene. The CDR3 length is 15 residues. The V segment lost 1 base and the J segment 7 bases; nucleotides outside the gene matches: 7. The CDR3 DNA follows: TGTGCCAGCAGCTTAGGGACAGGTGGGACCCAGCCCCAGCATTTT. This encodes CASSLGTGGTQPQHF.

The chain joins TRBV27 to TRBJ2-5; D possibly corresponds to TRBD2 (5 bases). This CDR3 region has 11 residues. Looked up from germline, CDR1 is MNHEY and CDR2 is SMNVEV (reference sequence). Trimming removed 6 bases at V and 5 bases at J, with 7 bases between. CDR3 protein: CASRLDETQYF. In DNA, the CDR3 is TGTGCCAGCAGACTAGATGAGACCCAGTACTTC.

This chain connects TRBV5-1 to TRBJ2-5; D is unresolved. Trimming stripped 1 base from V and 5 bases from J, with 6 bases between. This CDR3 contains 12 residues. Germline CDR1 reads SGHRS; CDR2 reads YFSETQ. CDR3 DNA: TGCGCCAGCAGCTTGTCTGAGGAGACCCAGTACTTC. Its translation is CASSLSEETQYF.

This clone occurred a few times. Here the CDR3 reads CASSITRNTEAFF. CDR3 coding DNA: TGTGCCAGTAGTATAACCAGGAACACTGAAGCTTTCTTT. The rearrangement uses TRBV19 and TRBJ1-1; D unresolved. CDR1 is LNHDA and CDR2 is SQIVND in the germline V gene (reference sequence). The germline V and J ends were trimmed by 2 bases and 1 base, with 5 bases remaining between them. The CDR3 covers 13 residues.

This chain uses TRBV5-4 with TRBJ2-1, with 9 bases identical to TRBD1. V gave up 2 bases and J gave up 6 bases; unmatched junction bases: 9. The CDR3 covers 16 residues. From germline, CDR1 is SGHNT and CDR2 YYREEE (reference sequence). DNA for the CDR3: TGTGCCAGCAGCTTCCCGGGGACAGGGTCGCTCAATGAGCAGTTCTTC. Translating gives CASSFPGTGSLNEQFF. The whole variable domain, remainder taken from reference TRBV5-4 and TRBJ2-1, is ETGVTQSPTHLIKTRGQQVTLRCSSQSGHNTVSWYQQALGQGPQFIFQYYREEENGRGNFPPRFSGLQFPNYSSELNVNALELDDSALYLCASSFPGTGSLNEQFFGPGTRLTVL.

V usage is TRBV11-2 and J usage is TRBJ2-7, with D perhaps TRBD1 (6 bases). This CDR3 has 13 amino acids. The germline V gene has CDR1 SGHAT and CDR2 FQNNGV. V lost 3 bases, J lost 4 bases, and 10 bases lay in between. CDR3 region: CASSFGRGYEQYF. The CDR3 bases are TGTGCCAGCAGCTTTGGCAGGGGTTACGAGCAGTACTTC.

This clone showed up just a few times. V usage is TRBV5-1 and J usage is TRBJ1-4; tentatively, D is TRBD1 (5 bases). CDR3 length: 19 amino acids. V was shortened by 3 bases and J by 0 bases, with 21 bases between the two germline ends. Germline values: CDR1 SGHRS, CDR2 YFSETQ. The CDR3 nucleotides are TGCGCCAGCAGCTCTCATCCCGGGACGGCTACAGCAACTAATGAAAAACTGTTTTTT. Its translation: CASSSHPGTATATNEKLFF.

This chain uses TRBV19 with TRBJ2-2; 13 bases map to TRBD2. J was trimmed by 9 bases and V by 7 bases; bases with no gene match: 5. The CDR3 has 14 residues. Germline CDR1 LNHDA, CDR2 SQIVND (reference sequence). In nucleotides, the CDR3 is TGTGCCAGTACGGGACTAGCGGGATCGTGGGAGCTGTTTTTT. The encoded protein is CASTGLAGSWELFF.

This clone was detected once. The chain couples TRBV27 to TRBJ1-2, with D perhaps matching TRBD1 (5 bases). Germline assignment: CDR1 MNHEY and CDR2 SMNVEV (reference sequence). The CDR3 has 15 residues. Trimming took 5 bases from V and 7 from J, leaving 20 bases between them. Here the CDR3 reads CASSTSFGGGSGYTF. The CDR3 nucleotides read TGTGCCAGCAGTACTTCTTTCGGGGGTGGGAGTGGCTACACCTTC.

The CDR3 nucleotides read TGTGCCACCAGGGTCAGCCTTAGCTCTGGAAACACCATATATTTT. The encoded protein is CATRVSLSSGNTIYF. This sequence joins TRBV15 and TRBJ1-3; D remains ambiguous. This CDR3 spans 15 amino acids. The V end was cut by 6 bases, the J end by 0 bases, with 12 bases between. The V gene's germline CDR1 is LNHNV and CDR2 YYDKDF (reference sequence).

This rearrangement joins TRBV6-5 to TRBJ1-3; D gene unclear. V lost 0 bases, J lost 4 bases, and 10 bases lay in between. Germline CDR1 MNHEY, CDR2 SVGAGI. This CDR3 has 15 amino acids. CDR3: CASSYSPASGNTIYF. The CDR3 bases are TGTGCCAGCAGTTACTCGCCGGCTTCCGGAAACACCATATATTTT.

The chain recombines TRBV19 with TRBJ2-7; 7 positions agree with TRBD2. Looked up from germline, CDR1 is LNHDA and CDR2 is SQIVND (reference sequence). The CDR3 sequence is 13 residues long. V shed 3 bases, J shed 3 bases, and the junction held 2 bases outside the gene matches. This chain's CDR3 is CASSIQRGYEQYF. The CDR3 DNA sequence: TGTGCCAGTAGTATCCAGCGGGGCTACGAGCAGTACTTC.

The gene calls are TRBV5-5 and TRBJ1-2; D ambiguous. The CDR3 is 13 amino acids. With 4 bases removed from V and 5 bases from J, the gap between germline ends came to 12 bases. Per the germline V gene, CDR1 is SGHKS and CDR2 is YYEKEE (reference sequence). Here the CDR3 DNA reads TGTGCCAGCAGCCGGACTCTGGGGTATGGCTACACCTTC. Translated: CASSRTLGYGYTF. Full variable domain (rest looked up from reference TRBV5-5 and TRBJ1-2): DAGVTQSPTHLIKTRGQQVTLRCSPISGHKSVSWYQQVLGQGPQFIFQYYEKEERGRGNFPDRFSARQFPNYSSELNVNALLLGDSALYLCASSRTLGYGYTFGSGTRLTVV.

In DNA, the CDR3 is TGCGCCAGCAGCTCGTCCGCGACGGACGGGGAGCTGTTTTTT. Protein product: CASSSSATDGELFF. V and J are TRBV5-1 and TRBJ2-2, with D unclear. Germline V gene data show CDR1 as SGHRS and CDR2 as YFSETQ. This CDR3 region has 14 residues. V was shortened by 3 bases and J by 7 bases, with 13 bases between the two germline ends.

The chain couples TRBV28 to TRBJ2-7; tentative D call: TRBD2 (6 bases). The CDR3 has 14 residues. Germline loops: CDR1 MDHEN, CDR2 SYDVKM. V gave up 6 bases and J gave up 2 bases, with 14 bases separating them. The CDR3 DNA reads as TGTGCCAGCAGCCGGGAGCGTTTCCCCTACGAGCAGTACTTC. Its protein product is CASSRERFPYEQYF.

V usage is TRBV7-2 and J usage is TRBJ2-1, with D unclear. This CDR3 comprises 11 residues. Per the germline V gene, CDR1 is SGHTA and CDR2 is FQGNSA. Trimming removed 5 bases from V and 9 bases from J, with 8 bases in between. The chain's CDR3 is CASSLRAEQFF. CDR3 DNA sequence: TGTGCCAGCAGCCTACGGGCTGAGCAGTTCTTC.

CDR3 loop: CAISEGSQGRDNEQFF. DNA for the CDR3: TGTGCCATCAGTGAAGGATCGCAGGGTAGGGACAATGAGCAGTTCTTC. This chain uses TRBV10-3 with TRBJ2-1, with D perhaps TRBD1 (5 bases). Looked up from germline, CDR1 is ENHRY and CDR2 is SYGVKD. V was trimmed by 3 bases and J by 5 bases, leaving 17 bases between them. The CDR3 covers 16 residues.

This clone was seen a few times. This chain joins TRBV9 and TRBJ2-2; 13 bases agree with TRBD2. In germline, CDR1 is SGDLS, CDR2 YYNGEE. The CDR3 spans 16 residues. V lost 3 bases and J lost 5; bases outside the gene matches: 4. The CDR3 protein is CASSAGGLAGTGELFF. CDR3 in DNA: TGTGCCAGCAGCGCCGGGGGACTAGCGGGGACCGGGGAGCTGTTTTTT.

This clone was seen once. As DNA, the CDR3 is TGTGCCAGCAGCTTACGGACTAGCGGTATGGTGGCGTTCTTC. It encodes CASSLRTSGMVAFF. The chain couples TRBV7-2 to TRBJ2-1; 10 nucleotides align to TRBD2. The germline CDR1 and CDR2 sequences are SGHTA and FQGNSA. The CDR3 spans 14 residues. Trimming removed 2 bases from V and 15 bases from J; junction bases left unmatched: 10.

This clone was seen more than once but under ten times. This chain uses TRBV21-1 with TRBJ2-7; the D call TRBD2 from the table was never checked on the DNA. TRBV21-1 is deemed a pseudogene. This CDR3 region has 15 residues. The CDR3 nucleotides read TGTGCCAGCAGCCCCGGGCGGGACGACTCCTACGAGCAGTACTTC. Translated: CASSPGRDDSYEQYF.

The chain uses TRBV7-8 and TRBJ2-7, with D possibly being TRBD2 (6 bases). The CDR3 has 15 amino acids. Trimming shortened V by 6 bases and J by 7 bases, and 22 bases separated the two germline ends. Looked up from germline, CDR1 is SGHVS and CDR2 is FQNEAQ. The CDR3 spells CASRRRGGLRGEQYF. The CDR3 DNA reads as TGTGCCAGCAGAAGGAGGGGTGGGCTACGCGGGGAGCAGTACTTC.

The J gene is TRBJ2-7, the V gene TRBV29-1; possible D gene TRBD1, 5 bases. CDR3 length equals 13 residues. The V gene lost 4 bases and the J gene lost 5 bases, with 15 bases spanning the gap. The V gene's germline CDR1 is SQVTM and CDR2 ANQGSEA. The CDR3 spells CSVGTPGLDEQYF. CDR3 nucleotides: TGCAGCGTTGGGACACCGGGTCTTGACGAGCAGTACTTC.

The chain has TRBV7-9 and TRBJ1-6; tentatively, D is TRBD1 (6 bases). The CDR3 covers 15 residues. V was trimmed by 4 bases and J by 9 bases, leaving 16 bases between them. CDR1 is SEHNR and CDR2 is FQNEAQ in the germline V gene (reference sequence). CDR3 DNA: TGTGCCAGCAGCTCCCCGGACAGAGAGAGTTCACCCCTCCACTTT. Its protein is CASSSPDRESSPLHF.